Below are 3 T cell receptor beta chains sequenced from a single sample in a study of vaccination and CD4 T cells after COVID-19. Using its own MiXCR run on the PCR reads, TCRdb lists one record per CDR3 protein. The sample contains about 21,000 distinct CDR3 sequences, about 57% of which appear only once. Sample: CD4+ T cells from blood, taken before SARS-CoV-2 vaccination. These receptors were taken from a human donor who had recovered from COVID-19.

CDR3 region: CASSDRVKAYEQYF. DNA for the CDR3: TGTGCCAGCAGTGATCGGGTGAAAGCCTACGAGCAGTACTTC. The chain links TRBV6-1 to TRBJ2-7; D remains ambiguous. The CDR3 runs to 14 residues. Germline lookup yields CDR1 MNHNS and CDR2 SASEGT. V lost 3 bases, J lost 2 bases, and 11 bases lay in between.

The chain employs TRBV20-1 and TRBJ2-4; D call uncertain. Trimming pared 2 bases from V and 0 bases from J, leaving 11 bases between. This CDR3 comprises 15 residues. Germline values: CDR1 DFQATT, CDR2 SNEGSKA (reference sequence). CDR3 DNA: TGCAGTGCTAGACGGACGGAATTAGCCAAAAACATTCAGTACTTC. Translation gives CSARRTELAKNIQYF.

The chain recombines TRBV20-1 with TRBJ2-1; D not resolved. Trimming took 6 bases from V and 5 from J, leaving 14 bases between them. The CDR3 sequence is 13 residues long. Looked up from germline, CDR1 is DFQATT and CDR2 is SNEGSKA (reference sequence). The chain's CDR3 is CSASVGIDNEQFF. Here the CDR3 DNA reads TGCAGTGCCTCGGTAGGGATCGACAATGAGCAGTTCTTC.